This TCR beta chain was identified in a study of T cells after yellow fever vaccination. Broader study findings: Post-booster repertoires again held most primary-vaccination clones (roughly 95% CD4, around 90% CD8).

This clonotype was observed a handful of times. The antigen remains undetermined. Germline CDR1 is PRHDT and CDR2 is FYEKMQ (reference sequence). The junction had 9 bases not matched to a gene; V was cut back by 1 base and J by 1 base. The CDR3 extends over 19 amino acids. They built TCR cDNA with 5'RACE template switching, a step that put in a universal primer site and UMIs. Each CDR3 protein gets one entry after TCRdb re-called the 5' RACE reads with MiXCR. The table includes hundreds of thousands of distinct CDR3 sequences, approximately 13% detected once. Sequenced here: PBMCs, sampled on the day of the yellow fever booster vaccination. The rearrangement links TRBV13 to TRBJ2-4; 11 bases line up with TRBD2. This clonotype was obtained from a man between 25 and 39 years old who received the YFV17D yellow fever vaccine. The CDR3 DNA follows: TGTGCCAGCAGCTTAGTAGCGGGAGGGTTGAAGGTTGCCAAAAACATTCAGTACTTC. It is translated as CASSLVAGGLKVAKNIQYF.